This T cell receptor beta chain stems from a study of T-cell memory formation after mild COVID-19. On the study more broadly: There were largely donor-specific TCR clusters. Study-level points and caveats: For contracting clones, CD4+ ones sat mainly in CM and EM, CD8+ in EMRA.

TCRdb processed the 5' RACE reads anew with MiXCR; each CDR3 protein has one entry. Of fewer than 200,000 distinct CDR3 sequences listed, about 20% are singletons. Only a few counts were recorded for this clonotype. What it binds is not known. Sequencing was performed on PBMCs or a T cell subset sorted from them (not recorded which). The sequence came from an adult woman who had mild COVID-19 (a few samples of this study predate the infection). Cell type and time point are not known.

The CDR3 is CASSFGSGGLQETQYF. In nucleotides, the CDR3 is TGTGCCAGCAGCTTTGGGTCGGGGGGGCTGCAAGAGACCCAGTACTTC. The rearrangement uses TRBV5-6 and TRBJ2-5; 8 bases match TRBD2. Germline V lookup: CDR1 SGHDT, CDR2 YYEEEE. The length of the CDR3 is 16 residues. V was clipped by 2 bases and J by 2 bases; unmatched bases: 8.